These 21 T cell receptor beta chains were sequenced from one sample in a study of T cell changes during pregnancy in multiple sclerosis. Generated by immunoSEQ multiplex PCR, the TCRdb table keeps only in-frame clones and is missing some. The table shows about 100,000 clones, with around 93% occurring only once. Sample: peripheral blood, taken after pregnancy. The receptors stem from a female donor with multiple sclerosis, enrolled in a pregnancy study.

The chain carries TRBV15 and TRBJ1-1; D not certain. CDR1 and CDR2 (germline): LNHNV, YYDKDF (reference sequence). V was clipped by 3 bases and J by 1 base, with 6 bases between them. CDR3 length equals 13 residues. This CDR3 reads CATSRARNTEAFF. The CDR3, as DNA: TGTGCCACCAGCAGGGCCAGGAACACTGAAGCTTTCTTT.

This clone appeared a few times. The chain recombines TRBV28 with TRBJ1-5; D gene uncertain. The CDR3 covers 12 residues. V lost 6 bases and J 0 bases, leaving 3 bases between the germline ends. Germline CDR1 reads MDHEN; CDR2 reads SYDVKM. CDR3 sequence (DNA): TGTGCCAGCAGGAGTAGCAATCAGCCCCAGCATTTT. Encoded protein: CASRSSNQPQHF.

V and J are TRBV5-1 and TRBJ2-5, with D possibly being TRBD2 (5 bases). With 0 bases removed from V and 0 bases from J, the gap between germline ends came to 9 bases. CDR3 length equals 15 residues. CDR1 is SGHRS, CDR2 YFSETQ, per germline. CDR3 amino acids: CASSLVPGNQETQYF. The CDR3 coding sequence is TGCGCCAGCAGCTTGGTCCCGGGGAACCAAGAGACCCAGTACTTC.

This clone has only one observation. The chain recombines TRBV18 with TRBJ2-5; 12 bases match TRBD2. The CDR3 length is 16 residues. Unmatched junction bases numbered 4, after V lost 0 bases and J lost 5 bases. Germline lookup yields CDR1 KGHSH and CDR2 LQKENI. The CDR3 nucleotides read TGTGCCAGCTCACCACCCCTAGCGGGAGGGAGCGAGACCCAGTACTTC. Amino acid sequence: CASSPPLAGGSETQYF. Looking up the rest from reference TRBV18 and TRBJ2-5 gives the full variable domain: NAGVMQNPRHLVRRRGQEARLRCSPMKGHSHVYWYRQLPEEGLKFMVYLQKENIIDESGMPKERFSAEFPKEGPSILRIQQVVRGDSAAYFCASSPPLAGGSETQYFGPGTRLLVL.

The count of this clone is one. The gene calls are TRBV30 and TRBJ2-7; 7 nucleotides line up with TRBD1. The CDR3 covers 14 residues. The germline V gene encodes CDR1 GTSNPN and CDR2 SVGIG (reference sequence). The J segment lost 3 bases and the V segment lost 4 bases, leaving 9 bases of the junction unmatched. The CDR3 bases are TGTGCCTGGAATCCAGGGGGTTCAGGCTACGAGCAGTACTTC. Translated, it gives CAWNPGGSGYEQYF. The full variable domain, rest sourced from reference TRBV30 and TRBJ2-7, is SQTIHQWPATLVQPVGSPLSLECTVEGTSNPNLYWYRQAAGRGLQLLFYSVGIGQISSEVPQNLSASRPQDRQFILSSKKLLLSDSGFYLCAWNPGGSGYEQYFGPGTRLTVT.

The gene calls are TRBV18 and TRBJ2-1; 10 positions agree with TRBD2. This CDR3 region has 13 residues. In germline, CDR1 is KGHSH, CDR2 LQKENI. The trim removed 3 bases at V and 13 bases at J, leaving 6 bases unmatched. The CDR3 bases are TGTGCCAGCTCACCGGCAGCGGGAGGGGGCCAGTTCTTC. Its translation: CASSPAAGGGQFF.

The CDR3 loop is CASSRTSGLAGGRNEQFF. Written as DNA, the CDR3 is TGTGCCAGCAGTCGGACCTCGGGACTAGCGGGAGGTCGCAATGAGCAGTTCTTC. This sequence joins TRBV27 and TRBJ2-1, with 15 bases aligning to TRBD2. Trimming took 5 bases from V and 6 from J; bases not matched to a gene: 11. This CDR3 region has 18 residues. Germline CDR1 reads MNHEY; CDR2 reads SMNVEV (reference sequence).

The rearrangement uses TRBV6-1 and TRBJ2-3; perhaps TRBD2 as D (7 bases). CDR1 is MNHNS and CDR2 is SASEGT in the germline V gene. The CDR3 consists of 15 residues. Trimming cost V 6 bases and J 4 bases, with 17 bases left between them. CDR3 sequence (DNA): TGTGCCAGCAGGCCCGGACGGGGGGCCGCAGATACGCAGTATTTT. Protein sequence: CASRPGRGAADTQYF.

The gene calls are TRBV5-6 and TRBJ1-1; unclear D gene. Germline lookup yields CDR1 SGHDT and CDR2 YYEEEE. The V end lost 1 base, the J end lost 2 bases, and 12 bases lay between the germline ends. The CDR3 has 15 amino acids. Here the CDR3 DNA reads TGTGCCAGCAGCTTGCTTAGAAATTCCAACACTGAAGCTTTCTTT. Amino acid sequence: CASSLLRNSNTEAFF.

There are a few counts of this clone. The chain links TRBV27 to TRBJ2-2, with TRBD2 identical over 8 bases. Trimming removed 3 bases from V and 1 base from J; junction bases left unmatched: 7. The CDR3 is made up of 17 amino acids. Germline CDR1 is MNHEY and CDR2 is SMNVEV (reference sequence). The CDR3: CASSFLVAGGNTGELFF. CDR3 sequence (DNA): TGTGCCAGCAGTTTTCTTGTCGCGGGAGGGAACACCGGGGAGCTGTTTTTT.

The chain carries TRBV7-9 and TRBJ2-3; 9 nucleotides line up with TRBD2. Looked up from germline, CDR1 is SEHNR and CDR2 is FQNEAQ (reference sequence). Trimming removed 0 bases from V and 6 bases from J; junction bases left unmatched: 10. This CDR3 is built from 17 residues. CDR3 sequence: CASSLAGSGRHHDTQYF. CDR3 sequence (DNA): TGTGCCAGCAGCTTAGCGGGGAGCGGGAGGCACCATGATACGCAGTATTTT. Complete variable domain (other parts from reference TRBV7-9 and TRBJ2-3): DTGVSQNPRHKITKRGQNVTFRCDPISEHNRLYWYRQTLGQGPEFLTYFQNEAQLEKSRLLSDRFSAERPKGSFSTLEIQRTEQGDSAMYLCASSLAGSGRHHDTQYFGPGTRLTVL.

The chain joins TRBV25-1 to TRBJ1-1, with D possibly being TRBD1 (5 bases). V lost 2 bases and J lost 4, with 11 bases in between. The CDR3 runs to 14 residues. CDR1 MGHDK and CDR2 SYGVNS come from the germline V gene. The CDR3 bases are TGTGCCAGCAGTGAAACAGGCGGTAGCACTGAAGCTTTCTTT. It specifies CASSETGGSTEAFF.

V usage is TRBV10-3 and J usage is TRBJ2-1, with D unclear. The CDR3 has 13 amino acids. CDR1 ENHRY and CDR2 SYGVKD come from the germline V gene. V lost 1 base, J lost 10 bases, and 11 bases lay in between. The CDR3 loop is CAISEFGGSEQFF. In DNA, the CDR3 is TGTGCCATCAGTGAGTTCGGCGGATCCGAGCAGTTCTTC.

The V call is TRBV27, the J call TRBJ2-7, with D possibly TRBD1 on 7 matching bases. The CDR3 spans 13 residues. The germline V gene encodes CDR1 MNHEY and CDR2 SMNVEV (reference sequence). V dropped 2 bases and J dropped 6 bases, with 11 bases sitting between them. The chain's CDR3 is CASSLGGGAEQYF. The CDR3 nucleotides read TGTGCCAGCAGTTTAGGAGGGGGCGCCGAGCAGTACTTC.

The chain is built from TRBV6-4 and TRBJ2-1; 11 nucleotides match TRBD1. V lost 4 bases, J lost 3 bases, and 14 bases stayed unmatched. Looked up from germline, CDR1 is MRHNA and CDR2 is SNTAGT. This CDR3 is 19 amino acids long. In DNA, the CDR3 is TGTGCCAGCAGTGCCCATATGTATTCGGGGACAGGGGGCTACAATGAGCAGTTCTTC. Translation: CASSAHMYSGTGGYNEQFF.

V is TRBV5-1 and J is TRBJ2-7; tentatively, D is TRBD2 (5 bases). V shed 4 bases and J shed 2 bases, with 13 bases lying between them. The length of the CDR3 is 14 residues. Germline V gene sequence: CDR1 SGHRS, CDR2 YFSETQ. The CDR3 sequence is CASSRGVIAYEQYF. The CDR3 coding sequence is TGCGCCAGCAGCCGGGGAGTGATCGCCTACGAGCAGTACTTC. The full variable domain, in which reference TRBV5-1 and TRBJ2-7 provide the parts outside the CDR3, is KAGVTQTPRYLIKTRGQQVTLSCSPISGHRSVSWYQQTPGQGLQFLFEYFSETQRNKGNFPGRFSGRQFSNSRSEMNVSTLELGDSALYLCASSRGVIAYEQYFGPGTRLTVT.

The chain uses TRBV7-6 and TRBJ2-3, with 12 bases aligning to TRBD2. Germline CDR1 is SGHVS and CDR2 is FNYEAQ. V was pared by 7 bases and J by 4 bases, with 6 bases of the junction left unmatched. This CDR3 is 15 amino acids long. CDR3 amino acids: CASTQTSGSSDTQYF. Here the CDR3 DNA reads TGTGCCAGCACTCAGACTAGCGGGAGTTCAGATACGCAGTATTTT.

CDR3 in amino acids: CASSPTGIAYEQYF. In nucleotides, the CDR3 is TGTGCCAGCAGCCCTACAGGGATTGCCTACGAGCAGTACTTC. V gene TRBV5-4 combines with J gene TRBJ2-7, with a tentative D call TRBD1 (6 bases). The CDR3 consists of 14 residues. The V end was cut by 4 bases, the J end by 2 bases, with 13 bases between. Germline CDR1 reads SGHNT; CDR2 reads YYREEE (reference sequence).

This chain joins TRBV5-1 and TRBJ1-2; tentative D call: TRBD1 (5 bases). Trimming removed 0 bases from V and 3 bases from J, with 9 bases in between. CDR3 length: 14 amino acids. Germline CDR1 is SGHRS and CDR2 is YFSETQ. The CDR3, as DNA: TGCGCCAGCAGCTTGGCCGACAGTTACTATGGCTACACCTTC. It specifies CASSLADSYYGYTF.

V is TRBV30 and J is TRBJ2-5; the match to TRBD2 covers 11 bases. V lost 1 base and J lost 2; bases outside the gene matches: 18. The germline CDR1 and CDR2 sequences are GTSNPN and SVGIG (reference sequence). The CDR3 loop spans 20 amino acids. The CDR3, as DNA: TGTGCCTGGAGTGCCGCCATGTTCTCGCTAGCGGGAGGAAAACAAGAGACCCAGTACTTC. As protein: CAWSAAMFSLAGGKQETQYF.

J is TRBJ2-1 and V is TRBV6-5; TRBD2 matches 7 bases. V lost 6 bases to trimming and J lost 2 bases; unmatched junction nucleotides: 7. CDR1 MNHEY and CDR2 SVGAGI come from the germline V gene. This CDR3 is built from 15 residues. The DNA of the CDR3 is TGTGCCAGCAGGTCCGTGGGAGGGCCCTACAATGAGCAGTTCTTC. Translating it yields CASRSVGGPYNEQFF.